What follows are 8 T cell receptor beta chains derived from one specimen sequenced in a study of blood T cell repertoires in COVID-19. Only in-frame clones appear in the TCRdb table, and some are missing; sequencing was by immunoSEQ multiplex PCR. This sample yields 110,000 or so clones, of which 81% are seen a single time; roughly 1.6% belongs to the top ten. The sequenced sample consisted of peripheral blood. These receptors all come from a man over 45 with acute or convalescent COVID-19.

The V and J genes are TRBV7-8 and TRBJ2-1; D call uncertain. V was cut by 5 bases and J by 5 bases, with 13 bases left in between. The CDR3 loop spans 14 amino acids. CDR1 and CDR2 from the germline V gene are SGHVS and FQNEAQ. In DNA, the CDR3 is TGTGCCAGCAGCCACGACTCGATTCACAATGAGCAGTTCTTC. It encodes CASSHDSIHNEQFF.

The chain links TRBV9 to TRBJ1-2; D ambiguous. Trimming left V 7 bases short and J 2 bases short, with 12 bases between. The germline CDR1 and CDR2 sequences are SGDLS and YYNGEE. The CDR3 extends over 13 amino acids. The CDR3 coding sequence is TGTGCCAGCCGCCCCTCCGGGAACTATGGCTACACCTTC. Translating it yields CASRPSGNYGYTF.

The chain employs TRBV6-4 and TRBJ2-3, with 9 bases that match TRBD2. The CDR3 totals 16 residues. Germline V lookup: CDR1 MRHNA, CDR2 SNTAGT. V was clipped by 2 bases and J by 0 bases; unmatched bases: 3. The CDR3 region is CASSDEAGGSTDTQYF. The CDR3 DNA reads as TGTGCCAGCAGTGACGAAGCGGGGGGAAGCACAGATACGCAGTATTTT.

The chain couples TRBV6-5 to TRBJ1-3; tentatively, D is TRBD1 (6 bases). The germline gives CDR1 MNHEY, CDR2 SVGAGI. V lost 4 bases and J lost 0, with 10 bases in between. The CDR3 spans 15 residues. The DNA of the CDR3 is TGTGCCAGCAGTTCCCGGGGGGCCTCTGGAAACACCATATATTTT. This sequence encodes CASSSRGASGNTIYF.

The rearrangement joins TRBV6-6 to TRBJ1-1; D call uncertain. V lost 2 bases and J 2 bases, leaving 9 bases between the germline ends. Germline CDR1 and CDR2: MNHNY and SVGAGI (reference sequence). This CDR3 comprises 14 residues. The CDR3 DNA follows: TGTGCCAGCAGTTACATGGAGCAAAACACTGAAGCTTTCTTT. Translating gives CASSYMEQNTEAFF.

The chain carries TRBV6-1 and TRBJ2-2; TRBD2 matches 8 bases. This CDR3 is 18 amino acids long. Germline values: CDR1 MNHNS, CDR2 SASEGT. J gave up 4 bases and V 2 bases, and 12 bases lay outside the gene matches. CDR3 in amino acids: CASSEWGGGQLGTGELFF. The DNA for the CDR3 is TGTGCCAGCAGTGAATGGGGCGGGGGGCAGTTGGGCACCGGGGAGCTGTTTTTT.

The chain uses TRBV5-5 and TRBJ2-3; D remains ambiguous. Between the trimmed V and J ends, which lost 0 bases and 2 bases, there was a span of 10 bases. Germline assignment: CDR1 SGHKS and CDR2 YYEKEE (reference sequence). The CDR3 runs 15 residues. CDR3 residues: CASSLVGVITDTQYF. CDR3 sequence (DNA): TGTGCCAGCAGCTTGGTCGGTGTCATCACAGATACGCAGTATTTT.

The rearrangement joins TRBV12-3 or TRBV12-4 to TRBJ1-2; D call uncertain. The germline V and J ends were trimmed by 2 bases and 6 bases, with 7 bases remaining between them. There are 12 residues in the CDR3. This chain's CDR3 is CASSLSGNGYTF. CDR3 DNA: TGTGCCAGCAGTTTATCGGGAAATGGCTACACCTTC.